One sample yielded the 7 T cell receptor beta chains listed below, sequenced in a study of CD8 T cells in ankylosing spondylitis. A single record per CDR3 protein comes from TCRdb applying MiXCR to the 5' RACE reads. The data hold about 160,000 distinct CDR3 sequences, with 40% to 50% observed a single time. The sequenced sample consisted of synovial fluid, either unsorted or a sorted T cell fraction (not recorded which). Source of these receptors: a male donor with ankylosing spondylitis.

This clonotype was seen a few times. The chain recombines TRBV12-3 or TRBV12-4 with TRBJ2-3; D unresolved. V was trimmed by 6 bases and J by 5 bases, leaving 6 bases between them. The CDR3 has 11 amino acids. CDR3: CASSQLDTQYF. DNA for the CDR3: TGTGCCAGCAGCCAACTAGATACGCAGTATTTT.

In this sample, this clonotype turned up many times. This rearrangement joins TRBV12-3 or TRBV12-4 to TRBJ2-5; D perhaps matches TRBD1 (6 bases). Between the trimmed V and J ends, which lost 2 bases and 5 bases, there was a span of 12 bases. The CDR3 loop spans 14 amino acids. CDR3 amino acids: CASSLSTGLETQYF. CDR3 DNA: TGTGCCAGCAGTTTATCTACAGGGCTTGAGACCCAGTACTTC.

CDR3 coding DNA: TGTGCCAGCAGCTTATGCGGGTCGTCCTACAATGAGCAGTTCTTC. This encodes CASSLCGSSYNEQFF. The chain links TRBV7-8 to TRBJ2-1, with a tentative D call TRBD2 (5 bases). Germline V gives CDR1 SGHVS, CDR2 FQNEAQ. This CDR3 region has 15 residues. V lost 2 bases and J lost 1, with 9 bases in between.

This chain links TRBV7-9 with TRBJ2-3; TRBD2 matches 11 bases. CDR1 SEHNR and CDR2 FQNEAQ come from the germline V gene (reference sequence). The length of the CDR3 is 16 residues. V lost 2 bases and J lost 4; bases outside the gene matches: 5. CDR3 residues: CASSLPLAGGADTQYF. Here the CDR3 DNA reads TGTGCCAGCAGCTTACCGCTAGCGGGAGGTGCAGATACGCAGTATTTT.

The chain couples TRBV5-1 to TRBJ2-1, with 7 bases identical to TRBD1. The germline V gene encodes CDR1 SGHRS and CDR2 YFSETQ. V trimming: 4 bases; J trimming: 8 bases; junction bases outside the gene matches: 18. The CDR3 is made up of 17 amino acids. CDR3 DNA: TGCGCCAGCAGCCCTCTGCCGGGACAGAGGAAGTTGGATGAGCAGTTCTTC. It yields the protein CASSPLPGQRKLDEQFF. Using reference TRBV5-1 and TRBJ2-1 for the parts outside the CDR3, the full variable domain is KAGVTQTPRYLIKTRGQQVTLSCSPISGHRSVSWYQQTPGQGLQFLFEYFSETQRNKGNFPGRFSGRQFSNSRSEMNVSTLELGDSALYLCASSPLPGQRKLDEQFFGPGTRLTVL.

In this sample, this clonotype turned up many times. This rearrangement joins TRBV20-1 to TRBJ2-5; D gene uncertain. CDR1 and CDR2 from the germline V gene are DFQATT and SNEGSKA (reference sequence). The length of the CDR3 is 14 residues. Trimming took 0 bases from V and 5 from J, leaving 13 bases between them. The CDR3 loop is CSARDGKVVETQYF. CDR3 bases: TGCAGTGCTAGAGATGGGAAGGTAGTGGAGACCCAGTACTTC.

This clonotype was seen a few times. The rearrangement uses TRBV4-3 and TRBJ2-1; weak D call: TRBD2 (5 bases). CDR1 is LGHNA and CDR2 is YSLEER in the germline V gene. The CDR3 runs 14 residues. Trimming took off 1 base at V and 2 bases at J, with 6 bases between the two ends. The CDR3 DNA follows: TGCGCCAGCAGCCAAGTGGGAGCCTACAATGAGCAGTTCTTC. Its translation is CASSQVGAYNEQFF.